A single sample gave rise to the 27 T cell receptor beta chains below, sequenced in a study of blood T cell repertoires in COVID-19. The data were produced by immunoSEQ multiplex PCR, yet TCRdb's version contains in-frame clones alone and is incomplete. The sample contains roughly 53,000 clones, around four fifths of which appear only once. Sequences were obtained from peripheral blood. The receptors were sampled from a human donor in a cohort sampled during active COVID-19.

This clone was counted a single time. The chain links TRBV4-1 to TRBJ1-1, with 7 bases that match TRBD1. From germline, CDR1 is MGHRA and CDR2 YSYEKL. The CDR3 consists of 18 residues. Trimming removed 1 base from V and 4 bases from J; junction bases left unmatched: 15. The DNA of the CDR3 is TGCGCCAGCAGCCAAGGGCCATTACAGGGGCGTTTTGGCACTGAAGCTTTCTTT. This codes for CASSQGPLQGRFGTEAFF.

This clone was picked up one time. The rearrangement uses TRBV7-8 and TRBJ2-7, with TRBD2 matching 7 bases. Trimming removed 4 bases from V and 2 bases from J; junction bases left unmatched: 5. CDR1 and CDR2 (germline): SGHVS, FQNEAQ. This CDR3 is 14 amino acids long. The CDR3: CASSSYGLAYEQYF. The CDR3 DNA reads as TGTGCCAGCAGCTCGTATGGACTAGCCTACGAGCAGTACTTC. The full variable domain, with the rest looked up from reference TRBV7-8 and TRBJ2-7, is GAGVSQSPRYKVAKRGQDVALRCDPISGHVSLFWYQQALGQGPEFLTYFQNEAQLDKSGLPSDRFFAERPEGSVSTLKIQRTQQEDSAVYLCASSSYGLAYEQYFGPGTRLTVT.

This sequence joins TRBV4-1 and TRBJ2-2; 9 bases map to TRBD1. The ends lost 1 base at V and 3 bases at J; junction bases unmatched: 0. This CDR3 region has 15 residues. Per germline, CDR1 MGHRA and CDR2 YSYEKL. CDR3 in DNA: TGCGCCAGCAGCCAAGGGGACAGGGACACCGGGGAGCTGTTTTTT. This codes for CASSQGDRDTGELFF.

By sample fraction, this clone is medium-sized. This sample includes further DNA sequences coding for the same CDR3. The genes are TRBV9 and TRBJ2-7; TRBD1 matches 10 bases. The V gene's germline CDR1 is SGDLS and CDR2 YYNGEE. This CDR3 contains 13 residues. The V gene end was trimmed by 3 bases and the J gene end by 4 bases; junction bases not matched to a gene: 1. The CDR3 nucleotides read TGTGCCAGCAGCGGACAGGGGGCGTACGAGCAGTACTTC. Its protein product is CASSGQGAYEQYF.

The chain uses TRBV29-1 and TRBJ2-7, with no clear D. With 3 bases removed from V and 4 bases from J, the gap between germline ends came to 7 bases. The germline V gene encodes CDR1 SQVTM and CDR2 ANQGSEA. The CDR3 spans 11 residues. CDR3 region: CSVEVEYEQYF. CDR3 nucleotide sequence: TGCAGCGTTGAGGTGGAGTACGAGCAGTACTTC.

Regarding this clone: Additional DNA sequences in this sample encode the identical CDR3. The chain joins TRBV4-3 to TRBJ1-2; TRBD1 aligns across 8 bases. The length of the CDR3 is 15 residues. Germline values: CDR1 LGHNA, CDR2 YSLEER. Trimming took 0 bases from V and 4 from J; bases not matched to a gene: 4. The CDR3 bases are TGCGCCAGCAGCCAAGAGTTGCAGGGGGCCTATGGCTACACCTTC. This translates into CASSQELQGAYGYTF.

The chain joins TRBV12-5 to TRBJ2-3; TRBD1 matches at 7 bases. The CDR3 loop spans 15 amino acids. V shed 7 bases and J 0 bases; nucleotides not matched to a gene: 7. Germline-derived CDR1 and CDR2 are LGHNT and FRNRAP. The CDR3 spells CASAPDRISTDTQYF. The CDR3 DNA reads TGTGCTAGTGCCCCGGACAGGATAAGCACAGATACGCAGTATTTT.

The V gene is TRBV19, the J gene TRBJ1-4; 8 nucleotides agree with TRBD1. This CDR3 is 15 amino acids long. J lost 6 bases, V lost 4 bases, and 7 bases had no gene match. CDR1 and CDR2 (germline): LNHDA, SQIVND (reference sequence). This CDR3 is CASSNPLTGDEKLFF. The CDR3 coding sequence is TGTGCCAGTAGTAATCCCCTGACAGGGGATGAAAAACTGTTTTTT.

J is TRBJ1-1 and V is TRBV3-1 (or the pseudogene TRBV3-2); D might be TRBD1 (5 bases). Between the trimmed V and J ends, which lost 4 bases and 8 bases, there was a span of 14 bases. The germline V gene encodes CDR1 LGHDT and CDR2 YNNKEL (reference sequence). The CDR3 contains 13 residues. The CDR3 nucleotides read TGTGCCAGCAGCCGGGGGGGGGTGCCCGAAGCTTTCTTT. This translates into CASSRGGVPEAFF.

V usage is TRBV7-9 and J usage is TRBJ1-1, with D possibly being TRBD1 (5 bases). CDR1 is SEHNR, CDR2 FQNEAQ, per germline (reference sequence). Trimming pared 1 base from V and 10 bases from J, leaving 13 bases between. CDR3 length equals 13 residues. The CDR3 here is CASSLDSGQTAFF. DNA for the CDR3: TGTGCCAGCAGCTTAGATTCAGGGCAGACAGCTTTCTTT.

CDR3 protein: CASRGRGALNEKLFF. The CDR3 DNA sequence: TGTGCCAGCAGAGGGAGGGGGGCCCTTAATGAAAAACTGTTTTTT. The chain couples TRBV2 to TRBJ1-4; D is perhaps TRBD1 (6 bases). Germline-derived CDR1 and CDR2 are SNHLY and FYNNEI. The CDR3 sequence is 15 residues long. With 6 bases removed from V and 4 bases from J, the gap between germline ends came to 15 bases.

V is TRBV18 and J is TRBJ1-2; TRBD1 aligns across 8 bases. After removal of 3 bases from V and 1 base from J, the junction contained 10 bases not matched to a gene. The germline V gene has CDR1 KGHSH and CDR2 LQKENI. The CDR3 is 17 residues long. In DNA form, the CDR3 reads TGTGCCAGCTCACCGGCCCAGGGGGCCTACCATAACTATGGCTACACCTTC. It encodes CASSPAQGAYHNYGYTF.

V usage is TRBV7-9 and J usage is TRBJ1-3; D unclear. The CDR3 length is 18 residues. V was shortened by 8 bases and J by 0 bases, with 23 bases between the two germline ends. From germline, CDR1 is SEHNR and CDR2 FQNEAQ (reference sequence). The CDR3: CASQAPPDGSSSGNTIYF. Here the CDR3 DNA reads TGTGCCAGCCAGGCCCCCCCCGACGGAAGTTCCTCTGGAAACACCATATATTTT. Looking up the rest from reference TRBV7-9 and TRBJ1-3 gives the full variable domain: DTGVSQNPRHKITKRGQNVTFRCDPISEHNRLYWYRQTLGQGPEFLTYFQNEAQLEKSRLLSDRFSAERPKGSFSTLEIQRTEQGDSAMYLCASQAPPDGSSSGNTIYFGEGSWLTVV.

This clone is judged large. This chain joins TRBV19 and TRBJ1-5; D is undetermined. The CDR3 runs 12 residues. Germline CDR1 is LNHDA and CDR2 is SQIVND (reference sequence). Deletions cut 6 bases from V and 4 bases from J, with 7 bases between. CDR3 residues: CASSPLNQPQHF. The DNA of the CDR3 is TGTGCCAGTAGCCCTCTTAATCAGCCCCAGCATTTT.

The chain couples TRBV19 to TRBJ2-5; a weak D match, TRBD2 (5 bases). CDR1 is LNHDA, CDR2 SQIVND, per germline (reference sequence). Between the trimmed V and J ends, which lost 4 bases and 7 bases, there was a span of 7 bases. This CDR3 contains 11 residues. CDR3 region: CASSRERTQYF. The CDR3 DNA sequence: TGTGCCAGTAGTAGGGAGCGGACCCAGTACTTC.

This clone was recorded only once. The rearrangement joins TRBV7-6 to TRBJ2-7, with TRBD1 matching over 9 bases. This CDR3 region has 16 residues. After removal of 3 bases from V and 1 base from J, the junction contained 7 bases not matched to a gene. Germline V gene sequence: CDR1 SGHVS, CDR2 FNYEAQ. As DNA, the CDR3 is TGTGCCAGCAGCTTGCGCGTACAGGGGGCGTCCTACGAGCAGTACTTC. Its protein is CASSLRVQGASYEQYF.

The chain carries TRBV7-9 and TRBJ2-5, with 7 bases that match TRBD1. Germline loops: CDR1 SEHNR, CDR2 FQNEAQ (reference sequence). J gave up 4 bases and V 2 bases, and 13 bases lay outside the gene matches. The CDR3 contains 17 residues. The CDR3 sequence is CASSLTYGTVRRETQYF. CDR3 coding DNA: TGTGCCAGCAGCTTAACTTATGGGACAGTGCGGCGAGAGACCCAGTACTTC.

The chain couples TRBV5-1 to TRBJ2-3; 11 bases line up with TRBD2. Germline V gene sequence: CDR1 SGHRS, CDR2 YFSETQ. The CDR3 extends over 15 amino acids. The trim removed 4 bases at V and 4 bases at J, leaving 5 bases unmatched. The DNA of the CDR3 is TGCGCCAGCAGCCATAGCGGGAGGGCCGCAGATACGCAGTATTTT. This encodes CASSHSGRAADTQYF.

The chain employs TRBV12-5 and TRBJ2-7; D unclear. The ends were cut back, 7 bases at V and 3 bases at J, with 16 bases in the middle. The CDR3 is 14 residues long. CDR1 is LGHNT and CDR2 is FRNRAP in the germline V gene. The DNA for the CDR3 is TGTGCTAGTGCCAACGACACCGTGGGCTACGAGCAGTACTTC. Translating gives CASANDTVGYEQYF.

The chain has TRBV2 and TRBJ2-2; TRBD2 matches 8 bases. After removal of 3 bases from V and 5 bases from J, the junction contained 11 bases not matched to a gene. The CDR3 covers 17 residues. Germline V CDR1 and CDR2: SNHLY, FYNNEI. The CDR3 region has the DNA TGTGCCAGCAGTGAGGGTCTGGCGGGGGGCCCGACCGGGGAGCTGTTTTTT. Protein product: CASSEGLAGGPTGELFF.

The V and J genes are TRBV19 and TRBJ2-5; 9 nucleotides match TRBD2. After removal of 5 bases from V and 4 bases from J, the junction contained 14 bases not matched to a gene. Germline assignment: CDR1 LNHDA and CDR2 SQIVND (reference sequence). This CDR3 comprises 17 residues. The CDR3 coding sequence is TGTGCCAGTAGTGAGAGCGGGGGGCACCCTATATCAGAGACCCAGTACTTC. Amino acid sequence: CASSESGGHPISETQYF.

The V call is TRBV7-3, the J call TRBJ1-5; tentatively, D is TRBD1 (5 bases). V was pared by 2 bases and J by 6 bases, with 11 bases between. The CDR3 runs to 14 residues. Germline V CDR1 and CDR2: SGHTA, FQGTGA. This chain's CDR3 is CASSLWGGSQPQHF. The CDR3 DNA is TGTGCCAGCAGCTTATGGGGGGGGAGTCAGCCCCAGCATTTT.

J is TRBJ2-1 and V is TRBV7-3, with 7 bases aligning to TRBD2. The J segment lost 10 bases and the V segment lost 8 bases, leaving 8 bases of the junction unmatched. The germline V gene encodes CDR1 SGHTA and CDR2 FQGTGA. This CDR3 contains 12 residues. In DNA, the CDR3 is TGTGCCAGCGGGGAGGGCGCCGGGGAGCAGTTCTTC. Its protein product is CASGEGAGEQFF.

The chain joins TRBV27 to TRBJ1-2; TRBD1 matches 9 bases. This CDR3 is 14 amino acids long. The junction had 2 bases not matched to a gene; V was cut back by 6 bases and J by 0 bases. Germline-derived CDR1 and CDR2 are MNHEY and SMNVEV (reference sequence). The CDR3 DNA is TGTGCCAGCAGAAGACAGGGGGCTAACTATGGCTACACCTTC. This codes for CASRRQGANYGYTF.

This clone has more than one count but fewer than ten. V is TRBV18 and J is TRBJ2-5; 8 bases fit TRBD1. The trim removed 2 bases at V and 5 bases at J, leaving 4 bases unmatched. Germline CDR1 reads KGHSH; CDR2 reads LQKENI. This CDR3 has 14 residues. This CDR3 is CASSPDRGPETQYF. The CDR3 DNA is TGTGCCAGCTCACCAGACAGGGGCCCGGAGACCCAGTACTTC.

The rearrangement joins TRBV6-2 or TRBV6-3 to TRBJ1-1; 7 nucleotides match TRBD1. The CDR3 covers 13 residues. V shed 4 bases and J 6 bases; nucleotides not matched to a gene: 5. CDR1 is MNHEY and CDR2 is SVGEGT in the germline V gene. CDR3 in DNA: TGTGCCAGCAGTTTCAGGGGGGACGCTGAAGCTTTCTTT. This gives the protein CASSFRGDAEAFF.

V usage is TRBV6-2 or TRBV6-3 and J usage is TRBJ2-7; 9 bases are shared with TRBD2. This CDR3 is built from 14 residues. CDR1 is MNHEY, CDR2 SVGEGT, per germline. J lost 2 bases, V lost 6 bases, and 5 bases had no gene match. CDR3 sequence reads: CASSAGGNTYEQYF. CDR3 DNA: TGTGCCAGCAGCGCGGGGGGGAATACCTACGAGCAGTACTTC.